Only one count was recorded for the clone carrying this T cell receptor (beta chain). Its specificity is not known. The data originate from a study of cytomegalovirus exposure and HLA in healthy donors. Study-wide findings and caveats: Reports showed the classifier diagnosing cytomegalovirus status with high specificity and sensitivity. In an earlier analysis, in some 540 donors, most V segments appeared productive either ~87% or ~30% of the time.

Amplification used 60 Vbeta primers and 13 Jbeta primers. Some clones are missing from TCRdb's copy, which holds only in-frame ones; the method was immunoSEQ multiplex PCR. This table has under 200,000 clones, about 62% appearing once. Sequenced input: PBMCs. This receptor was obtained from a man between 40 and 49 years old in good health and CMV-seronegative.

The CDR3 nucleotides are TGTGCCTGGGAACAGACAGGGGCGGGGAACACCATATATTTT. Translated, it gives CAWEQTGAGNTIYF. The chain joins TRBV30 to TRBJ1-3, with 8 bases matching TRBD1. V lost 5 bases and J lost 7; bases outside the gene matches: 10. There are 14 residues in the CDR3. Looked up from germline, CDR1 is GTSNPN and CDR2 is SVGIG (reference sequence). Based on the CDR3 plus reference TRBV30 and TRBJ1-3, the full variable domain is SQTIHQWPATLVQPVGSPLSLECTVEGTSNPNLYWYRQAAGRGLQLLFYSVGIGQISSEVPQNLSASRPQDRQFILSSKKLLLSDSGFYLCAWEQTGAGNTIYFGEGSWLTVV.